In its sample, the clone carrying this T cell receptor (beta chain) was seen once. The sample comes from a study of control samples from healthy donors and cancer patients. J gave up 7 bases and V 2 bases, and 4 bases lay outside the gene matches. Germline assignment: CDR1 MNHEY and CDR2 SVGAGI. The CDR3 totals 15 residues. Sequencing was performed with immunoSEQ multiplex PCR; in TCRdb, only in-frame clones are kept and a portion is missing. Seen here are about 49,000 clones, more than 90% observed once, and the top ten hold 0.7% to 0.85%. The sequence was collected from a man aged 25 to 40 with colorectal cancer. The rearrangement uses TRBV6-5 and TRBJ2-1, with 11 positions matching TRBD2. The sequenced material came from PBMCs. CDR3 nucleotides: TGTGCCAGCAGTTACAGTAGCGGGGGGGTAAATGAGCAGTTCTTC. It yields the protein CASSYSSGGVNEQFF.